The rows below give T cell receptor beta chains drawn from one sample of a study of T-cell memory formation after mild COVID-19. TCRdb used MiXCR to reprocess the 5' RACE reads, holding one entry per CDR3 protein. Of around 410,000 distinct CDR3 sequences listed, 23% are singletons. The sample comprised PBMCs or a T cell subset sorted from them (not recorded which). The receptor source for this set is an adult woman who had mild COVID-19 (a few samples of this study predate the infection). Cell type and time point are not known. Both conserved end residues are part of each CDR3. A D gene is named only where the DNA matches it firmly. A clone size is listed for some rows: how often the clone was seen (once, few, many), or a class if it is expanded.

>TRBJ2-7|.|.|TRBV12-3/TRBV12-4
TGTGCCAGCAGTTCGACCTCCAGCCCCTACGAGCAGTACTTC
CASSSTSSPYEQYF
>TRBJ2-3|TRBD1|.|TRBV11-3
TGTGCCAGCAGCTCCTCCCCGGGACAGCATACGCAGTATTTT
CASSSSPGQHTQYF
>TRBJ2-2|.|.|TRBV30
TGTGCCTGGAGTGCGGGGGTCCGGAGCGGGGAGCTGTTTTTT
CAWSAGVRSGELFF
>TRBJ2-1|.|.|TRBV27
TGTGCCAGCAGTTTAAGCATAGCGCGCCAGCCGTTCTTC
CASSLSIARQPFF
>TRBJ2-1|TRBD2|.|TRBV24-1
TGTGCCACCGCTAGCGGAGCCTACAATGAGCAGTTCTTC
CATASGAYNEQFF
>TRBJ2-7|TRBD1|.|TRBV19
TGTGCCAGTAGTAGACAGGGGACCTCCTACGAGCAGTACTTC
CASSRQGTSYEQYF
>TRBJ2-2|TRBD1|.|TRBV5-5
TGTGCCAGCAGCTGGGGACAGCACACCGGGGAGCTGTTTTTT
CASSWGQHTGELFF
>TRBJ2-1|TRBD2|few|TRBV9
TGTGCCAGCAGCGTAGCCAGCGGGGTCTCGGAGCAGTTCTTC
CASSVASGVSEQFF
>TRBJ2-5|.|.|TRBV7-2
TGTGCCAGCAGCCCGTGGACGGCCACTGGAGAGACCCAGTACTTC
CASSPWTATGETQYF
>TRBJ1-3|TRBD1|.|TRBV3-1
TGTGCCAGCAGCCAGGTTCCACAGGGGGCTGGAAACACCATATATTTT
CASSQVPQGAGNTIYF
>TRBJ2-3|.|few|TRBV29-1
TGCAGCGTTGAGGGGGCGGCTGATTCCACAGATACGCAGTATTTT
CSVEGAADSTDTQYF
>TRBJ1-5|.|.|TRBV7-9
TGTGCCAGCAGCTTAGCTCCCCCCTCCGGGGCTCTCAATCAGCCCCAGCATTTT
CASSLAPPSGALNQPQHF
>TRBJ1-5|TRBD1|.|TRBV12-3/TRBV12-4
TGTGCCAGCACCGATGGGACAGGCGTCAATCAGCCCCAGCATTTT
CASTDGTGVNQPQHF
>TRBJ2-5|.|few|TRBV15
TGTGCCACCAGCAGAGCGGGAGAGGGTGAGACCCAGTACTTC
CATSRAGEGETQYF
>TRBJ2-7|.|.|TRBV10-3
TGTGCCATCAGCGGGACTGAATCCTACGAGCAGTACTTC
CAISGTESYEQYF
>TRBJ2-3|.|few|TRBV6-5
TGTGCCAGCAGACTCGGGGGAAACTCGTATTTT
CASRLGGNSYF
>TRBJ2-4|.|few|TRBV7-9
TGTGCCAGCAGCTTAGTTCCTCCAGGGATCATTCAGTACTTC
CASSLVPPGIIQYF
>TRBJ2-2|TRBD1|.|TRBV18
TGTGCCAGCTCACGTGGACAGGGAGAGGAGCTGTTTTTT
CASSRGQGEELFF
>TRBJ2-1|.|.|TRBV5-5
TGTGCCAGCAGCGGAAGAGGGCCGCCGGGTGAGCAGTTCTTC
CASSGRGPPGEQFF
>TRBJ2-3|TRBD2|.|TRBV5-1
TGCGCCAGCAGCTTGGAACGGGGGGTGGACTTCACAGATACGCAGTATTTT
CASSLERGVDFTDTQYF
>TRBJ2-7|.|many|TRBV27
TGTGCCAGCAGTCCCAACCTGGCAACAAACTACGAGCAGTACTTC
CASSPNLATNYEQYF
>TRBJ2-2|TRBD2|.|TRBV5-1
TGCGCCAGCAGCTTGACTAGCGAAGGGACCGGGGAGCTGTTTTTT
CASSLTSEGTGELFF
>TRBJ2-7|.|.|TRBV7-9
TGTGCCAGCAGCCCATCCTCTGTGGAGCAGTACTTC
CASSPSSVEQYF
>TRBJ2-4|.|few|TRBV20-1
TGCAGTGCTAGGGAACAGGCCAGGAACATTCAGTACTTC
CSAREQARNIQYF
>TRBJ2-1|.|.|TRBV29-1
TGCAGCGTTGCGGACTACCCTTTTTCCGGGAAATTTGGTGAGCAGTTCTTC
CSVADYPFSGKFGEQFF
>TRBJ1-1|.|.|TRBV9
TGTGCCAGCAGCCCTCTTAGTAGTAACATGAACACTGAAGCTTTCTTT
CASSPLSSNMNTEAFF
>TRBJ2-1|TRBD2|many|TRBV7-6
TGTGCCAGCAGCCCAGGGACTAGCGGGGGTAATAATGAGCAGTTCTTC
CASSPGTSGGNNEQFF
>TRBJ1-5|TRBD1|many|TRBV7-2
TGTGCCAGCAGCTCGGACAGGGGCAATCAGCCCCAGCATTTT
CASSSDRGNQPQHF
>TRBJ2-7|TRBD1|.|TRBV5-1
TGCGCCAGCAGCTTCCCGGACAGGGGAGGCTACGAGCAGTACTTC
CASSFPDRGGYEQYF
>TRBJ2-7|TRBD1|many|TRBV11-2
TGTGCCAGCAGCTCACAGGGGGCGTCCTACGAGCAGTACTTC
CASSSQGASYEQYF
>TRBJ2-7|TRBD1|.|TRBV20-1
TGCAGTGCTAGAACTGTTAAGGGACAGCTCTACGAGCAGTACTTC
CSARTVKGQLYEQYF
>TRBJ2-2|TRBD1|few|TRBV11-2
TGTGCCAGCAGCTTAGGGGGGACAGGGGGCCCCACCGGGGAGCTGTTTTTT
CASSLGGTGGPTGELFF
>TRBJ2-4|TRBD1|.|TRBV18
TGTGCCAGCTCGGAGGGACAGGAAAACATTCAGTACTTC
CASSEGQENIQYF
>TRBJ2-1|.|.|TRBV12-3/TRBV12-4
TGTGCCAGCAGTCACCCCGTGGGGGGCTACAATGAGCAGTTCTTC
CASSHPVGGYNEQFF
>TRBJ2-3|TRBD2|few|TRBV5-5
TGTGCCAGCAGCCCCACCGTAGCGGGGGGGGAGGATACGCAGTATTTT
CASSPTVAGGEDTQYF
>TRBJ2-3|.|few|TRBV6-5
TGTGCCAGCAGTTACAACCAACGAGATACGCAGTATTTT
CASSYNQRDTQYF
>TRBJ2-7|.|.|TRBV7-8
TGTGCCAGCAGTCAAGAGAGGGGGGCGACCTACGAGCAGTACTTC
CASSQERGATYEQYF
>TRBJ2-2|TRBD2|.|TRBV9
TGTGCCAGCAGCGTAAGAGGCGGGGGTTACACCGGGGAGCTGTTTTTT
CASSVRGGGYTGELFF
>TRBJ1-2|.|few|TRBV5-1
TGCGCCAGCAGCTTGAGTAGCAGCTTCAACTATGGCTACACCTTC
CASSLSSSFNYGYTF
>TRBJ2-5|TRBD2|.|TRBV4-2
TGTGCCAGCAGCCAAGCCCAAGGGAGGGAGGGGAAAGAGACCCAGTACTTC
CASSQAQGREGKETQYF
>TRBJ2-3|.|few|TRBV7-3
TGTGCCAGCAGCTTACTTTTTCCAGATACGCAGTATTTT
CASSLLFPDTQYF